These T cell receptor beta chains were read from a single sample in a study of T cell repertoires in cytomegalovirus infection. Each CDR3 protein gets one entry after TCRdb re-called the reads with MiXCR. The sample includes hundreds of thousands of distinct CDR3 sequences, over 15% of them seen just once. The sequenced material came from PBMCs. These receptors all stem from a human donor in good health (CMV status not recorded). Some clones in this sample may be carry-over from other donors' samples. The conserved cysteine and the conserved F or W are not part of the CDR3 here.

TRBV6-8,ASRRTGGSGYT
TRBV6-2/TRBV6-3,ASSYSSSGRGYEQF
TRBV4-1,ASSLRTGEDGELF
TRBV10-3,AIGPRGFTDTQY
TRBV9,ASSVHLRGGSYNEQF
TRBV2,ASSYKGANTEAF
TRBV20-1,SATDGVAPDHEQY
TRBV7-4,ASSAEGRFGTQY
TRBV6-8,ASSSGQGTGELF
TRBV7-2,ASSPTGYNEQF
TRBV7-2,ASSPGRQVMSYGYT
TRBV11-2,ASSLNPSSGRRSEQF
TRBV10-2,ASTAENYNEQF
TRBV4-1,ASSQVAHSYEQY
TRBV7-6,ASSSRVTDTQY
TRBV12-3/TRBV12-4,ASSIRQGAQETQY
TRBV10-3,AISESPGGRGEAF
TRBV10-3,AIRPGTGNNEQF
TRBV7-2,ASQPGGKRETQY
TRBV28,ASTTWVGSTDTQY
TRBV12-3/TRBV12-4,ASSRSGDGYNEQF
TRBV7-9,ASSLALGGNTEAF
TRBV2,ASSGSAGGSYEQY
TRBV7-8,ASSLVAGAAVTGANVLT
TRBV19,ASSIGRNEKLF
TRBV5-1,ASSDKGAAVYEQY
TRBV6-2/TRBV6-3,ASSYSTTREGTDTQY
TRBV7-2,ASSSVRGNYGYT
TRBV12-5,ASGLVLGGGKNEQF
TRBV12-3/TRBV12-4,ASSFSGLDSPLH
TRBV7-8,ASSDRTAATNEKLF
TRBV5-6,ASSLSSGRAFTLPGEQF
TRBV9,ASKSGNGANVLT
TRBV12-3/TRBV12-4,ASSQGAKEQY
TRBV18,ASSPRREGTEAF
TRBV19,ASSIVVGSWAF
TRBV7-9,ASSSLSGGLPDTQY
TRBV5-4,ASSLRTNGPDTQY
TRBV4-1,ASSPSQGPLYEQY
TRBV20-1,SARDHSRAF
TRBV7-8,ASSLWRNGPNSYEQY
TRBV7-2,ASSLDPSPMGEAF
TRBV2,ASSAYRGDTQY
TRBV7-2,ASSFPDRGLFEQY
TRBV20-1,SAREDRWNSPLH
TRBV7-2,ASRSFPGLAGPTDTQY
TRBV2,ATVTGEYGNT
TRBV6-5,ASSLAPGLIYEQY
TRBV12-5,ASALGVSGSSNEQF
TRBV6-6,ASSHGAGETQY
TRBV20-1,SAPPAGGYLSTDTQY
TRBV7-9,ASSSIGTLTIETQY
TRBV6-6,ASTPGGRDTEAF
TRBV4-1,ASSLSRPGDTQY